The clone carrying this T cell receptor beta chain has a count of ten or more. What it binds is not known. The data were obtained in a study of T cells in localized non-small cell lung cancer. Study observations and caveats: When the top 100 tumor clones were examined, a median about 60 of them also appeared in the adjacent lung, which was paired and uninvolved. Higher adjacent-lung clonality was associated with shorter survival. Analysis by sequencing included only one tumor region, so heterogeneity remains possible. Adjacent uninvolved lung had the highest clonality, suggesting focused antigen responses.

TCRdb keeps only in-frame clones here, not all; method: immunoSEQ multiplex PCR. Of fewer than 15,000 clones in the sample, 28% were seen once. The CDR3 is made up of 14 amino acids. V shed 10 bases, J shed 7 bases, and the junction held 10 bases outside the gene matches. Germline CDR1 and CDR2: MNHGY and SAAAGT. This chain connects TRBV6-8 to TRBJ1-1, with 12 bases fitting TRBD1. The material sequenced was lung tumor tissue, taken before any cancer treatment. The receptor was derived from a female donor of 60 years or more with stage I lung adenocarcinoma. In DNA form, the CDR3 reads TGTGCCATCAGACCGGGACAGGGGGCAGATGAAGCTTTCTTT. It translates to CAIRPGQGADEAFF.